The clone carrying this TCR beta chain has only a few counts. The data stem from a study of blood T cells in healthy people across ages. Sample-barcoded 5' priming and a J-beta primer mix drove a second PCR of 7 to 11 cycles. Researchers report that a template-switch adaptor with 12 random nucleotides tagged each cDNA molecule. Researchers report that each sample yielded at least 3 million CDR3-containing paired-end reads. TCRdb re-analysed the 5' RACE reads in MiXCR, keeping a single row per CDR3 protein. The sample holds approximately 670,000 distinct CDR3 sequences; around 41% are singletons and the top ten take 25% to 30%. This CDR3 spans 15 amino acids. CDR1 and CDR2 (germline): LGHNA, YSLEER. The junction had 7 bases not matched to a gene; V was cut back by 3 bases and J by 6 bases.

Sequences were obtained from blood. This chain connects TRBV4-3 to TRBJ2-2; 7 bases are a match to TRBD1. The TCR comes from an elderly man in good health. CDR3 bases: TGCGCCAGCAGCCAGCACCTACAGGGGCCCGGGGAGCTGTTTTTT. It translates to CASSQHLQGPGELFF.